The 18 T cell receptor beta chains reported below all come from one sample, sequenced in a study of T cells in Graves' hyperthyroidism and ophthalmopathy (dated by TCRdb to the late 2010s). Library preparation used multiplex PCR. Instrument on record: Illumina HiSeq 2000. Amplification of TCR beta CDR3 regions was carried out from RNA transcripts. The first round of RT-PCR for the TCR CDR3 was performed with the HTBI primer set and the Qiagen OneStep RT-PCR kit. TCRdb's own reprocessing of the public reads used fastp at Q25 and MiXCR and kept productive beta chains. Under each unique CDR3 protein, matching rows form one entry showing the most common genes and DNA. The sample table records some 270,000 distinct CDR3 sequences; about an eighth of these occur just once. In total, the top ten clones hold 7.8% of the sample. The sequenced sample was blood. These receptors were collected from a woman aged 30 to 39 with Graves' hyperthyroidism that later progressed to Graves' ophthalmopathy.

The chain uses TRBV12-3 or TRBV12-4 and TRBJ2-7; no clear D. This CDR3 region has 14 residues. Trimming took 4 bases from V and 2 from J, leaving 12 bases between them. The DNA for the CDR3 is TGTGCCAGCAGTTACTCCGGAAGACCCTACGAGCAGTACTTC. This sequence encodes CASSYSGRPYEQYF.

The chain combines TRBV6-4 with TRBJ1-2; a weak D match, TRBD1 (5 bases). Per the germline V gene, CDR1 is MRHNA and CDR2 is SNTAGT. The V gene lost 11 bases and the J gene lost 5 bases, with 15 bases spanning the gap. This CDR3 is 12 amino acids long. The CDR3 spells CAPQPGDYGYTF. The CDR3 DNA sequence: TGTGCCCCCCAGCCGGGGGATTATGGCTACACCTTC.

The sample holds a few counts of this clonotype. The V and J genes are TRBV27 and TRBJ1-5; maybe TRBD1 (5 bases). The CDR3 contains 15 residues. Germline V gene lookup returns CDR1 MNHEY and CDR2 SMNVEV (reference sequence). V lost 4 bases, J lost 6 bases, and 16 bases lay in between. DNA for the CDR3: TGTGCCAGCAGTTCTTGGCGGGGGGAGGGTCAGCCCCAGCATTTT. Its translation: CASSSWRGEGQPQHF.

The chain is built from TRBV20-1 and TRBJ2-3, with TRBD1 matching 9 bases. Germline V gene lookup returns CDR1 DFQATT and CDR2 SNEGSKA (reference sequence). There are 14 residues in the CDR3. With V trimmed by 5 bases and J by 2 bases, 5 bases remained unmatched. The CDR3 DNA reads as TGCAGTGCTTTGGACAGGGGTACCACAGATACGCAGTATTTT. It is translated as CSALDRGTTDTQYF.

The sample holds many counts of this clonotype. The chain couples TRBV24-1 to TRBJ1-5; D may be TRBD1 (6 bases). Germline values: CDR1 KGHDR, CDR2 SFDVKD. CDR3 length: 14 amino acids. V lost 4 bases and J lost 7, with 13 bases in between. The CDR3 sequence is CATSETGAGQPQHF. The CDR3 DNA reads as TGTGCCACCAGTGAGACGGGGGCAGGACAGCCCCAGCATTTT.

In this sample, this clonotype turned up many times. The gene calls are TRBV6-2 or TRBV6-3 and TRBJ2-3; D gene unclear. Germline V gene sequence: CDR1 MNHEY, CDR2 SVGEGT. CDR3 length: 16 amino acids. The V and J ends lost 2 bases and 0 bases respectively, with 12 bases between them. The CDR3 reads CASSYRLISSTDTQYF. The DNA for the CDR3 is TGTGCCAGCAGTTACCGACTGATATCTAGCACAGATACGCAGTATTTT.

This clonotype was recorded many times. The rearrangement links TRBV3-1 to TRBJ2-2; D remains ambiguous. V was shortened by 3 bases and J by 4 bases, with 9 bases between the two germline ends. CDR3 size: 14 residues. The germline V gene encodes CDR1 LGHDT and CDR2 YNNKEL (reference sequence). CDR3 region: CASSHIAGTGELFF. Here the CDR3 DNA reads TGTGCCAGCAGCCACATAGCAGGCACCGGGGAGCTGTTTTTT.

This clonotype was detected many times. The chain carries TRBV2 and TRBJ2-2; the D is unclear. The germline gives CDR1 SNHLY, CDR2 FYNNEI. The CDR3 has 11 residues. The V end lost 8 bases, the J end lost 6 bases, and 7 bases lay between the germline ends. CDR3 region: CASRVAGELFF. CDR3 sequence (DNA): TGTGCCAGCCGCGTAGCCGGGGAGCTGTTTTTT.

The sample holds a few counts of this clonotype. This chain joins TRBV6-1 and TRBJ2-1, with 8 bases matching TRBD2. This CDR3 is built from 15 residues. Germline lookup yields CDR1 MNHNS and CDR2 SASEGT. The V segment lost 6 bases and the J segment 6 bases; nucleotides outside the gene matches: 10. Here the CDR3 DNA reads TGTGCCAGCAGCCCTACTAGCGGAGAACCCAATGAGCAGTTCTTC. Translating gives CASSPTSGEPNEQFF.

There are a few counts of this clonotype. Being one base from a much bigger clone, this may be a read error. The rearrangement joins TRBV19 to TRBJ1-1, with D possibly TRBD1 on 6 matching bases. Germline V gene data show CDR1 as LNHDA and CDR2 as SQIVND (reference sequence). The CDR3 covers 14 residues. The CDR3 DNA follows: TGTGCCAGTAAGACCGGGACACTAAACACTGGAGCTTTCTTT. Protein product: CASKTGTLNTGAFF.

This clonotype was detected ten times or more. V gene TRBV19 combines with J gene TRBJ1-1; D remains ambiguous. This CDR3 contains 16 residues. V lost 1 base to trimming and J lost 2 bases, with 14 bases between them. Germline V CDR1 and CDR2: LNHDA, SQIVND (reference sequence). CDR3 DNA: TGTGCCAGTAGTATAGCCCCGAAGAAGGGAAACACTGAAGCTTTCTTT. This sequence encodes CASSIAPKKGNTEAFF.

This clonotype appeared many times. This chain uses TRBV5-6 with TRBJ1-1; no definite D call. This CDR3 is 15 amino acids long. V was clipped by 2 bases and J by 0 bases, with 11 bases between them. Germline lookup yields CDR1 SGHDT and CDR2 YYEEEE. DNA for the CDR3: TGTGCCAGCAGCTTAGGTGCAGGCTTGAACACTGAAGCTTTCTTT. This gives the protein CASSLGAGLNTEAFF.

This clonotype has just a few counts. This chain links TRBV19 with TRBJ2-7; D call uncertain. CDR1 and CDR2 from the germline V gene are LNHDA and SQIVND (reference sequence). The CDR3 spans 13 residues. V was trimmed by 1 base and J by 6 bases, leaving 10 bases between them. CDR3 in DNA: TGTGCCAGTAGTATAGCACTCAGCATCGAGCAGTACTTC. It is translated as CASSIALSIEQYF. The full variable domain, rest sourced from reference TRBV19 and TRBJ2-7, is DGGITQSPKYLFRKEGQNVTLSCEQNLNHDAMYWYRQDPGQGLRLIYYSQIVNDFQKGDIAEGYSVSREKKESFPLTVTSAQKNPTAFYLCASSIALSIEQYFGPGTRLTVT.

This clonotype showed up many times. The V gene is TRBV7-2, the J gene TRBJ2-5, with 9 bases fitting TRBD1. There are 14 residues in the CDR3. Germline-derived CDR1 and CDR2 are SGHTA and FQGNSA. The V and J ends lost 4 bases and 4 bases, in that order; junction bases with no gene match: 4. The DNA of the CDR3 is TGTGCCAGCAGCTACAGGGGGCGGTTAGAGACCCAGTACTTC. Translation: CASSYRGRLETQYF.

This clonotype was observed a few times. The chain links TRBV10-3 to TRBJ2-5; D gene uncertain. The CDR3 is 13 residues long. Germline V gene sequence: CDR1 ENHRY, CDR2 SYGVKD. V lost 10 bases, J lost 1 base, and 13 bases lay in between. Written as DNA, the CDR3 is TGTGCCACCGCCCTGTGGGTCCAAGAGACCCAGTACTTC. Its protein product is CATALWVQETQYF.

This clonotype was detected ten times or more. The CDR3 coding sequence is TGTGCCACCAGCAGAGATCTAGGCAGGGGCACTGAAGCTTTCTTT. Protein: CATSRDLGRGTEAFF. V is TRBV15 and J is TRBJ1-1; perhaps TRBD1 as D (6 bases). Trimming left V 0 bases short and J 4 bases short, with 12 bases between. Germline V lookup: CDR1 LNHNV, CDR2 YYDKDF (reference sequence). The CDR3 is made up of 15 amino acids.

This chain joins TRBV24-1 and TRBJ1-2; 11 positions match TRBD1. Germline V gene lookup returns CDR1 KGHDR and CDR2 SFDVKD. After removal of 0 bases from V and 2 bases from J, the junction contained 10 bases not matched to a gene. CDR3 length equals 19 residues. CDR3 in DNA: TGTGCCACCAGTGATTTGCTCTCCCCGGGACAGGGGGGGAACTATGGCTACACCTTC. Translating it yields CATSDLLSPGQGGNYGYTF.

For this clonotype: This may come from a read error, since a much larger clone is one base off. The chain has TRBV30 and TRBJ2-1; TRBD2 matches at 8 bases. The DNA end is a closer match to TRBJ2-7, so the J assignment may be wrong. CDR3 length: 16 amino acids. Germline loops: CDR1 GTSNPN, CDR2 SVGIG (reference sequence). The CDR3 DNA reads TGTGCCTGGAGCCGGGGACTAGGGCACTCCTACAATGAGCAGTACTTC. Residues: CAWSRGLGHSYNEQYF.